This T cell receptor (beta chain) comes out of a study of Graves' ophthalmopathy and Graves' hyperthyroidism. Study conclusions and caveats: Cross-validated, the 13-signature model showed 87.88%/81.08% sensitivity/specificity, and 80%/75% in the test set.

RNA transcripts served as template for amplifying TCR beta CDR3 sequences. Investigators did first-round RT-PCR with HTBI primers, then second-round multiplex PCR. Via MiXCR, TCRdb re-called the multiplex PCR reads, giving one row per CDR3 protein. The data show 600,000 to 700,000 distinct CDR3 sequences, about 40% seen once. V shed 3 bases and J 5 bases; nucleotides not matched to a gene: 5. Germline V CDR1 and CDR2: SGHKS, YYEKEE (reference sequence). CDR3 length: 13 residues. This clonotype was recorded at least ten times. Its antigen is unidentified. This clonotype was obtained from an adult man with Graves' ophthalmopathy. Sequenced material: peripheral blood. This chain connects TRBV5-5 to TRBJ2-7; 7 nucleotides line up with TRBD1. This CDR3 is CASSSTTGHEQYF. The CDR3 coding sequence is TGTGCCAGCAGCTCAACGACAGGGCACGAGCAGTACTTC.